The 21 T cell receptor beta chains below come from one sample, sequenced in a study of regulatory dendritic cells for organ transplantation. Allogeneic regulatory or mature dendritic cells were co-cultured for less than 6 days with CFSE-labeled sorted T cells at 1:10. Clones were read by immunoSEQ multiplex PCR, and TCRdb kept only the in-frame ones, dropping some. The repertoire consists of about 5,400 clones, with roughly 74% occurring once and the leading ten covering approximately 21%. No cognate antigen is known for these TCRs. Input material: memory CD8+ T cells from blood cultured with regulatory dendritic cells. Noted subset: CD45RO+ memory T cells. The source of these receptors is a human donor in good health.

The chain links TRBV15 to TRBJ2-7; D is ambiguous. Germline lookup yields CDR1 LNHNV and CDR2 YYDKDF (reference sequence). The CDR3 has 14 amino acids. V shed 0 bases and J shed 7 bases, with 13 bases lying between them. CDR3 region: CATSREGYQREQYF. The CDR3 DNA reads TGTGCCACCAGCAGAGAAGGATACCAAAGGGAGCAGTACTTC.

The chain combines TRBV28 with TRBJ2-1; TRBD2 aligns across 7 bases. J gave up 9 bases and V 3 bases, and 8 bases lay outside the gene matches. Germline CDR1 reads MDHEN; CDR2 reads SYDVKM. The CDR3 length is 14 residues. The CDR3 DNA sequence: TGTGCCAGCAGTTTCGTGGGAGGGTGGGGTGAGCAGTTCTTC. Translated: CASSFVGGWGEQFF.

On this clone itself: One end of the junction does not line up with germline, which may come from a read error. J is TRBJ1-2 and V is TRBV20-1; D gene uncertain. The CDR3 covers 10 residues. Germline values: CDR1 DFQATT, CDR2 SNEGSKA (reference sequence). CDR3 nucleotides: TGCAGTGCTAGAGATTGGTCGGAGGGCTTC. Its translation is CSARDWSEGF.

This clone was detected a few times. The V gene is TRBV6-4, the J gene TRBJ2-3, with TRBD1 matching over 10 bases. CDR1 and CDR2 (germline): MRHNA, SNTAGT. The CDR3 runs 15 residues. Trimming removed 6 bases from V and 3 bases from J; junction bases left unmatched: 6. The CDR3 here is CASSLTGGATDTQYF. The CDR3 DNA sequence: TGTGCCAGCAGCTTGACAGGGGGCGCAACAGATACGCAGTATTTT.

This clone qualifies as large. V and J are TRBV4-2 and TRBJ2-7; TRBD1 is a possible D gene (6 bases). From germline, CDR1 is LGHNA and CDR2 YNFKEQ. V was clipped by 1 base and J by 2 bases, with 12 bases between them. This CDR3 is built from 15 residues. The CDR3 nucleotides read TGTGCCAGCAGCCAAGTTGGAACAGGGCCCTACGAGCAGTACTTC. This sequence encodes CASSQVGTGPYEQYF.

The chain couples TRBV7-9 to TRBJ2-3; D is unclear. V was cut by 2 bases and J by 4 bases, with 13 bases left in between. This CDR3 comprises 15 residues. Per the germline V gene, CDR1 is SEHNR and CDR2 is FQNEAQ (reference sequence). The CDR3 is CASSLWTQSADTQYF. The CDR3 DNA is TGTGCCAGCAGCTTATGGACGCAGAGCGCAGATACGCAGTATTTT.

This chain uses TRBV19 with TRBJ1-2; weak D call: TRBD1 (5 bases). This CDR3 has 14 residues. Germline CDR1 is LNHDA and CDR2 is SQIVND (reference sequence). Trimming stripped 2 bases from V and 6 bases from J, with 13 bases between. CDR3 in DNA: TGTGCCAGTAGTATATGGGGGTTGAGCGATGGCTACACCTTC. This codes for CASSIWGLSDGYTF.

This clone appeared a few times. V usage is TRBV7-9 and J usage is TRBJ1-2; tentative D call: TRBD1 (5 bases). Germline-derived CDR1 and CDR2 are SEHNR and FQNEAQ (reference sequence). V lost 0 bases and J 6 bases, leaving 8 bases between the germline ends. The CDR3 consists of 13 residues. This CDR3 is CASSLAMTDGYTF. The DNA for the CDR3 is TGTGCCAGCAGCTTAGCGATGACAGATGGCTACACCTTC.

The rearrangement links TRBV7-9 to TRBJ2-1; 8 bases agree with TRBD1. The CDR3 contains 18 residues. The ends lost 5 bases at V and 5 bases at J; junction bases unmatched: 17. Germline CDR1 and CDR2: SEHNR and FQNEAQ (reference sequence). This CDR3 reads CASSSHRRTGSENNEQFF. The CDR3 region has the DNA TGTGCCAGCAGCAGCCACCGTAGGACAGGGTCCGAAAACAATGAGCAGTTCTTC.

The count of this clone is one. The CDR3 spells CASSEEGTGYTEAFF. The CDR3 DNA sequence: TGTGCCAGCAGTGAAGAGGGGACAGGGTACACTGAAGCTTTCTTT. V is TRBV6-1 and J is TRBJ1-1; the match to TRBD1 covers 9 bases. Trimming removed 1 base from V and 3 bases from J; junction bases left unmatched: 3. The length of the CDR3 is 15 residues. Germline assignment: CDR1 MNHNS and CDR2 SASEGT.

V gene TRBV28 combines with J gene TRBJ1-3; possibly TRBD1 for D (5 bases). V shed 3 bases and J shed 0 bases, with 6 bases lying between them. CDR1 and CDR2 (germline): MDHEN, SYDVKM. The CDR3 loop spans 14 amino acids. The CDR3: CASSLGGSGNTIYF. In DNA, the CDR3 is TGTGCCAGCAGTTTGGGGGGCTCTGGAAACACCATATATTTT.

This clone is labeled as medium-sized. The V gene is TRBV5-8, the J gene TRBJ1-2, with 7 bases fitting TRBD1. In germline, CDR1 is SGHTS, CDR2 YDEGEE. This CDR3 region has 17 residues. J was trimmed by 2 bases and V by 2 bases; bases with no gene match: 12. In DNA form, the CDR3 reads TGTGCCAGCAGCTTTCGGGGAAGACGGGACAGCAACTATGGCTACACCTTC. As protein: CASSFRGRRDSNYGYTF.

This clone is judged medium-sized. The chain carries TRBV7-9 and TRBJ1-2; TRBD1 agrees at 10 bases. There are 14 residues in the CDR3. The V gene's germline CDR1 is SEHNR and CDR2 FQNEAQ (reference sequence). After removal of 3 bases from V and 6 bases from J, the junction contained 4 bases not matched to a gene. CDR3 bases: TGTGCCAGCAGCTTCCCGACAGGGGGCAATGGCTACACCTTC. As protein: CASSFPTGGNGYTF.

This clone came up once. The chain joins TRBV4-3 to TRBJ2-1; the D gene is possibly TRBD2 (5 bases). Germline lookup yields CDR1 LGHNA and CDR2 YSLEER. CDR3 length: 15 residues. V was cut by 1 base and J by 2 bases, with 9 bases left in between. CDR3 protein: CASSQGVEAYNEQFF. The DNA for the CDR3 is TGCGCCAGCAGCCAAGGCGTGGAGGCCTACAATGAGCAGTTCTTC.

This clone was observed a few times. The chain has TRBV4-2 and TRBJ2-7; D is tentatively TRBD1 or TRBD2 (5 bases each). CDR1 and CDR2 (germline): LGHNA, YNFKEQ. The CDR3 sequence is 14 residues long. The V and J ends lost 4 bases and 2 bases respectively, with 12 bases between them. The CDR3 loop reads CASSPLGETYEQYF. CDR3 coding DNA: TGTGCCAGCAGCCCTTTAGGGGAGACCTACGAGCAGTACTTC.

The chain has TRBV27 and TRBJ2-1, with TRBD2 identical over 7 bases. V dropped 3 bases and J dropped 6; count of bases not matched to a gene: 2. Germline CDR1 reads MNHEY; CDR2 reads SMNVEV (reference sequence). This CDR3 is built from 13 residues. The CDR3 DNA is TGTGCCAGCAGTTTGGGGACTACCAATGAGCAGTTCTTC. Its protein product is CASSLGTTNEQFF.

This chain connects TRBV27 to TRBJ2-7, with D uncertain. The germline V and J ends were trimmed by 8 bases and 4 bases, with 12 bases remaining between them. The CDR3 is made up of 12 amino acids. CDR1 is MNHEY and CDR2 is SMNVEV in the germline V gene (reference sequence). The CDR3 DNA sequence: TGTGCCAGCGGTGGCGCAGTTTACGAGCAGTACTTC. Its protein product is CASGGAVYEQYF.

This chain's CDR3 is CASSIERYNSPLHF. The CDR3 DNA is TGTGCCAGTAGTATTGAACGGTATAATTCACCCCTCCACTTT. The chain uses TRBV19 and TRBJ1-6; D remains unclear. With 3 bases removed from V and 4 bases from J, the gap between germline ends came to 7 bases. In germline, CDR1 is LNHDA, CDR2 SQIVND (reference sequence). The CDR3 runs to 14 residues.

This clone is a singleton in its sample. In DNA, the CDR3 is TGTGCCAGAGGGGGGGGGACAGGGCACTACGAGCAGTACTTC. Protein product: CARGGGTGHYEQYF. The chain joins TRBV25-1 to TRBJ2-7; 9 nucleotides match TRBD1. V was clipped by 9 bases and J by 3 bases; unmatched bases: 9. CDR1 and CDR2 (germline): MGHDK, SYGVNS. This CDR3 spans 14 amino acids.

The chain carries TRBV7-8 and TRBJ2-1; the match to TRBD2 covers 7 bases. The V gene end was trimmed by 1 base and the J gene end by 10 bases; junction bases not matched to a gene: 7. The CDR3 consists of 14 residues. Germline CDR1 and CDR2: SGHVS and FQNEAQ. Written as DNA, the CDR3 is TGTGCCAGCAGCTTAGTTCCTAGCGGAGGGGAGCAGTTCTTC. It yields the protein CASSLVPSGGEQFF.

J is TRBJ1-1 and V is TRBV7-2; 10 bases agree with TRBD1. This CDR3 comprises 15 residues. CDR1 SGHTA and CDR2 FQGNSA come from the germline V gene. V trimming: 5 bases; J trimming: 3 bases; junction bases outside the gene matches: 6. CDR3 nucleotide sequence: TGTGCCAGCAGCCATGGGACAGGGGCGGACACTGAAGCTTTCTTT. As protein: CASSHGTGADTEAFF.